The 13 T cell receptor beta chains in this list originate from one sample, sequenced in a study of blood T cell repertoires in COVID-19. The method was immunoSEQ multiplex PCR; TCRdb's version includes in-frame clones alone and lacks a portion of them. The data show roughly 700,000 clones, about 90% seen once. Sequenced material: peripheral blood. The source of these receptors is a young woman with acute or convalescent COVID-19.

This clone was seen just once. The J gene is TRBJ2-5, the V gene TRBV30; 7 bases are shared with TRBD1. The CDR3 sequence is 13 residues long. J lost 5 bases, V lost 4 bases, and 7 bases had no gene match. Germline loops: CDR1 GTSNPN, CDR2 SVGIG (reference sequence). The CDR3 nucleotides read TGTGCCTGGAATACAGGGGTGGATGAGACCCAGTACTTC. It is translated as CAWNTGVDETQYF.

This chain's CDR3 is CSVVDPGQGNYGYTF. CDR3 DNA: TGCAGCGTTGTAGATCCGGGACAGGGGAACTATGGCTACACCTTC. The rearrangement joins TRBV29-1 to TRBJ1-2; TRBD1 matches at 10 bases. J lost 2 bases, V lost 4 bases, and 7 bases had no gene match. The CDR3 has 15 residues. Germline loops: CDR1 SQVTM, CDR2 ANQGSEA.

This clone occurred once. The chain couples TRBV6-5 to TRBJ1-2; 7 bases are shared with TRBD1. V trimming: 0 bases; J trimming: 8 bases; junction bases outside the gene matches: 12. The CDR3 loop spans 16 amino acids. From germline, CDR1 is MNHEY and CDR2 SVGAGI. DNA of the CDR3: TGTGCCAGCAGTTACTCCGTCCCTGAAGGGGGCGCCGGCTACACCTTC. Encoded protein: CASSYSVPEGGAGYTF.

The chain links TRBV6-2 or TRBV6-3 to TRBJ2-7; D perhaps matches TRBD2 (6 bases). The CDR3 spans 14 residues. Deletions cut 6 bases from V and 4 bases from J, with 16 bases between. Per germline, CDR1 MNHEY and CDR2 SVGEGT. CDR3 DNA: TGTGCCAGCAGCAGGGTAACCGGAGGGTACGAGCAGTACTTC. Its protein is CASSRVTGGYEQYF.

This rearrangement joins TRBV7-6 to TRBJ1-2; D call uncertain. This CDR3 is built from 19 residues. V was clipped by 1 base and J by 3 bases, with 24 bases between them. Germline CDR1 is SGHVS and CDR2 is FNYEAQ. CDR3 in amino acids: CASSLEADALPIRDYGYTF. CDR3 in DNA: TGTGCCAGCAGCTTAGAAGCGGATGCCCTGCCTATACGCGACTATGGCTACACCTTC.

J is TRBJ2-5 and V is TRBV27, with 11 bases fitting TRBD1. Germline CDR1 MNHEY, CDR2 SMNVEV (reference sequence). After removal of 6 bases from V and 4 bases from J, the junction contained 7 bases not matched to a gene. The CDR3 runs 15 residues. CDR3 DNA sequence: TGTGCCAGCAGAACCTTCGGACAGGGGGCAGAGACCCAGTACTTC. Amino acid sequence: CASRTFGQGAETQYF.

The gene calls are TRBV6-5 and TRBJ2-5, with D possibly matching TRBD1 (6 bases). Between the trimmed V and J ends, which lost 8 bases and 5 bases, there was a span of 12 bases. This CDR3 region has 12 residues. The germline V gene encodes CDR1 MNHEY and CDR2 SVGAGI. CDR3 nucleotides: TGTGCCAGCCCCCGACAGGTGGAGACCCAGTACTTC. Translation gives CASPRQVETQYF.

The rearrangement links TRBV18 to TRBJ2-3, with D possibly matching TRBD2 (6 bases). From germline, CDR1 is KGHSH and CDR2 LQKENI. V shed 0 bases and J shed 3 bases, with 13 bases lying between them. CDR3 size: 16 residues. The CDR3 spells CASSPPADGGTDTQYF. The DNA of the CDR3 is TGTGCCAGCTCACCACCGGCTGACGGGGGAACAGATACGCAGTATTTT.

Details on this clone: The junction differs from germline at one of its ends, possibly a read error. V gene TRBV2 combines with J gene TRBJ1-4, with D unclear. The germline V gene encodes CDR1 SNHLY and CDR2 FYNNEI. CDR3 length: 14 amino acids. The CDR3 is CASSVIATNEKLFF. The CDR3 nucleotides are TGTGCCAGTAGTGTCATTGCAACTAATGAAAAACTGTTTTTT.

The chain uses TRBV11-1 and TRBJ1-6; possibly TRBD1 for D (6 bases). V gave up 5 bases and J gave up 5 bases, with 7 bases separating them. This CDR3 has 13 residues. Germline V gene data show CDR1 as SGHAT and CDR2 as FQDESV (reference sequence). The CDR3 nucleotides are TGTGCCAGCAGCGGACAGAATAATTCACCCCTCCACTTT. Protein: CASSGQNNSPLHF.

This chain links TRBV11-2 with TRBJ2-5; TRBD1 is a possible D gene (5 bases). The germline CDR1 and CDR2 sequences are SGHAT and FQNNGV. The V end was cut by 3 bases, the J end by 0 bases, with 11 bases between. The CDR3 runs to 15 residues. The CDR3 region has the DNA TGTGCCAGCAGCTTCTTGGGGCCGAACCAAGAGACCCAGTACTTC. It yields the protein CASSFLGPNQETQYF.

This chain connects TRBV4-3 to TRBJ2-1; 10 bases agree with TRBD2. The germline gives CDR1 LGHNA, CDR2 YSLEER. V was pared by 1 base and J by 3 bases, with 3 bases of the junction left unmatched. The CDR3 sequence is 16 residues long. The CDR3 sequence: CASSQVSGGFYNEQFF. In nucleotides, the CDR3 is TGCGCCAGCAGCCAAGTTAGCGGGGGGTTCTACAATGAGCAGTTCTTC.

This chain connects TRBV19 to TRBJ1-2; a weak D match, TRBD1 (6 bases). This CDR3 has 16 residues. The germline CDR1 and CDR2 sequences are LNHDA and SQIVND (reference sequence). The V gene lost 6 bases and the J gene lost 2 bases, with 19 bases spanning the gap. CDR3 protein: CASRGGTGTPNYGYTF. CDR3 DNA: TGTGCCAGTAGAGGGGGAACAGGGACCCCCAACTATGGCTACACCTTC.